This TCR beta chain comes out of a study of Ad26.COV2.S vaccination and SARS-CoV-2 variants. The CDR3 consists of 15 residues. Trimming cost V 2 bases and J 2 bases, with 9 bases left between them. CDR1 is KGHDR and CDR2 is SFDVKD in the germline V gene. The treatment is: 15 to 20 received Ad26.COV2.S at low or high dose, single or two shots; about 5 received placebo; per-sample allocation not given. Sampling was done on day 63 after the first vaccine or placebo injection. Clones were read by immunoSEQ multiplex PCR, and TCRdb kept only the in-frame ones, dropping some. This table has 500,000 or so clones, roughly 89% appearing once.

Sequencing used peripheral blood, obtained in a trial of Ad26.COV2.S vaccine versus placebo. This chain connects TRBV24-1 to TRBJ2-1, with a tentative D call TRBD1 (6 bases). The source is a person aged 18-60 years who received the Ad26.COV2.S COVID-19 vaccine or a placebo. This CDR3 reads CATSDSWGPYNEQFF. Here the CDR3 DNA reads TGTGCCACCAGTGATTCTTGGGGGCCCTACAATGAGCAGTTCTTC.